The 10 T cell receptor beta chains in this list originate from one sample, sequenced in a study of chemoradiotherapy in HPV16-positive cancers. Using immunoSEQ multiplex PCR, the repertoire was profiled, and TCRdb retains in-frame clones only, with some absent. This sample has about 68,000 clones, with 88% found just once. The sequences come from blood, collected from a patient who underwent chemoradiotherapy. Receptors were obtained from a human donor with HPV-associated anogenital cancer.

This clone appeared once. This chain joins TRBV13 and TRBJ1-1; TRBD1 aligns across 9 bases. Germline V gives CDR1 PRHDT, CDR2 FYEKMQ (reference sequence). The trim removed 5 bases at V and 0 bases at J, leaving 10 bases unmatched. The CDR3 spans 17 residues. The CDR3 bases are TGTGCCAGCAGCCCTAGGGACAGGGACACCATGAACACTGAAGCTTTCTTT. It encodes CASSPRDRDTMNTEAFF.

CDR3 nucleotide sequence: TGTGCCAGCAGGCCAGGGTGGGCAGGGAGCTCCTACAATGAGCAGTTCTTC. It specifies CASRPGWAGSSYNEQFF. The chain couples TRBV11-2 to TRBJ2-1; the D gene could be TRBD1 or TRBD2 (5 bases each). From germline, CDR1 is SGHAT and CDR2 FQNNGV. Trimming stripped 6 bases from V and 0 bases from J, with 18 bases between. The CDR3 is made up of 17 amino acids. Using reference TRBV11-2 and TRBJ2-1 for the parts outside the CDR3, the full variable domain is EAGVAQSPRYKIIEKRQSVAFWCNPISGHATLYWYQQILGQGPKLLIQFQNNGVVDDSQLPKDRFSAERLKGVDSTLKIQPAKLEDSAVYLCASRPGWAGSSYNEQFFGPGTRLTVL.

The CDR3 region is CASSRLTTNTDTQYF. CDR3 nucleotide sequence: TGTGCCAGCAGCCGCCTGACTACTAACACAGATACGCAGTATTTT. The V and J genes are TRBV28 and TRBJ2-3; possibly TRBD2 for D (5 bases). There are 15 residues in the CDR3. Trimming shortened V by 6 bases and J by 2 bases, and 15 bases separated the two germline ends. Per the germline V gene, CDR1 is MDHEN and CDR2 is SYDVKM.

This clone was found once. The rearrangement links TRBV7-9 to TRBJ2-2, with 7 bases matching TRBD1. V lost 8 bases and J lost 1; bases outside the gene matches: 4. The CDR3 covers 14 residues. CDR1 and CDR2 from the germline V gene are SEHNR and FQNEAQ (reference sequence). In DNA, the CDR3 is TGTGCCAGCGGCAGGACAGGGAACACCGGGGAGCTGTTTTTT. It yields the protein CASGRTGNTGELFF. Full variable domain (missing parts from reference TRBV7-9 and TRBJ2-2): DTGVSQNPRHKITKRGQNVTFRCDPISEHNRLYWYRQTLGQGPEFLTYFQNEAQLEKSRLLSDRFSAERPKGSFSTLEIQRTEQGDSAMYLCASGRTGNTGELFFGEGSRLTVL.

The genes are TRBV7-2 and TRBJ1-1; D is ambiguous. The germline CDR1 and CDR2 sequences are SGHTA and FQGNSA. With 4 bases removed from V and 5 bases from J, the gap between germline ends came to 8 bases. CDR3 length: 12 residues. CDR3 loop: CASSSLGTEAFF. For the CDR3, the DNA is TGTGCCAGCAGCTCCCTGGGGACTGAAGCTTTCTTT.

V and J are TRBV5-1 and TRBJ1-1; D gene unclear. Trimming removed 2 bases at V and 6 bases at J, with 11 bases between. The CDR3 runs to 13 residues. The germline V gene has CDR1 SGHRS and CDR2 YFSETQ. The CDR3 protein is CASSFGSDSEAFF. CDR3 sequence (DNA): TGCGCCAGCAGCTTCGGGTCAGACTCTGAAGCTTTCTTT.

This clone was picked up a small number of times. V usage is TRBV6-6 and J usage is TRBJ1-2; D perhaps matches TRBD1 (6 bases). V lost 5 bases and J 3 bases, leaving 10 bases between the germline ends. CDR1 and CDR2 (germline): MNHNY, SVGAGI (reference sequence). This CDR3 has 13 amino acids. The CDR3 nucleotides are TGTGCCAGCAGTCAGACAGGCGACTATGGCTACACCTTC. It specifies CASSQTGDYGYTF.

The chain links TRBV6-1 to TRBJ2-5, with D unresolved. With the DNA end fitting TRBJ2-7 better, the J assignment may be wrong. The CDR3 runs 14 residues. From germline, CDR1 is MNHNS and CDR2 SASEGT. The CDR3 DNA is TGTGCCAGTGAATCGGGTCCTACCCTAAACGAGCAGTACTTC. This gives the protein CASESGPTLNEQYF.

CDR3 loop: CASSFLSSRRAFAYGYTF. The CDR3 nucleotides read TGTGCCAGCAGCTTTCTTTCTTCACGCAGGGCCTTCGCCTATGGCTACACCTTC. V and J are TRBV7-8 and TRBJ1-2; D may be TRBD1 (5 bases). Per germline, CDR1 SGHVS and CDR2 FQNEAQ. This CDR3 has 18 residues. Trimming took off 3 bases at V and 4 bases at J, with 24 bases between the two ends.

J is TRBJ2-1 and V is TRBV19, with D perhaps TRBD2 (5 bases). Trimming pared 7 bases from V and 2 bases from J, leaving 12 bases between. The CDR3 totals 14 residues. CDR1 and CDR2 from the germline V gene are LNHDA and SQIVND (reference sequence). Written as DNA, the CDR3 is TGTGCCAGTAAACTAGACCGGACCTACAATGAGCAGTTCTTC. As protein: CASKLDRTYNEQFF.